This T cell receptor beta chain was recovered during a study of T cells expressing NK-cell markers. For each CDR3 protein, TCRdb gives one entry from its re-call of the 5' RACE reads, without DNA. The repertoire table contains under 600,000 distinct CDR3 sequences. The sample consisted of blood T cells: a sorted CD56 or NKG2C T cell subset, CD4+ or CD8+ T cells, or bulk PBMC T cells (not recorded which). This receptor was obtained from a woman aged 45 to 65 in good health.

The CDR3 region is CASSNHRGDTQYF. The chain links TRBV6-2 or TRBV6-3 to TRBJ2-3. Germline values: CDR1 MNHEY, CDR2 SVGEGT. The CDR3 contains 13 residues.